Below, 18 T cell receptor beta chains from the same sample are listed, as sequenced in a study of cytotoxic CD8 clonotypes in ibrutinib-treated CLL (dated by TCRdb to about 2021). The method was the immunoSEQ multiplex PCR assay. TCRdb re-hosts the immuneACCESS table, in-frame sequences only. Its copies lack some clones; in the studies checked, an unresolved V gene accounts for under half of them, and the cause for the rest is not known. Here the sample has 150,000 to 200,000 clones; 70% to 90% occur a single time. The top ten clones comprise roughly 3% of the sample. The time point label of this sample denotes: progressive disease on ibrutinib. Source: PBMCs, taken at disease progression, from a patient treated with ibrutinib. These receptors were collected from a human donor with chronic lymphocytic leukemia.

The chain has TRBV7-9 and TRBJ2-7, with D possibly TRBD1 on 6 matching bases. V dropped 5 bases and J dropped 2 bases, with 13 bases sitting between them. The CDR3 is 14 residues long. The germline gives CDR1 SEHNR, CDR2 FQNEAQ (reference sequence). The CDR3 protein is CASSRRDTTYEQYF. The CDR3 DNA is TGTGCCAGCAGCCGCCGGGACACCACCTACGAGCAGTACTTC.

About this clone itself: Other DNA sequences in this sample translate to the same CDR3. The gene calls are TRBV7-9 and TRBJ2-7; no definite D call. Germline values: CDR1 SEHNR, CDR2 FQNEAQ (reference sequence). The CDR3 is 12 residues long. Trimming left V 1 base short and J 1 base short, with 2 bases between. The CDR3 is CASSLGSYEQYF. The CDR3, as DNA: TGTGCCAGCAGCTTAGGATCCTACGAGCAGTACTTC. The full variable domain, rest sourced from reference TRBV7-9 and TRBJ2-7, is DTGVSQNPRHKITKRGQNVTFRCDPISEHNRLYWYRQTLGQGPEFLTYFQNEAQLEKSRLLSDRFSAERPKGSFSTLEIQRTEQGDSAMYLCASSLGSYEQYFGPGTRLTVT.

The chain employs TRBV30 and TRBJ2-3; D might be TRBD1 or TRBD2, each matching 6 bases. CDR1 GTSNPN and CDR2 SVGIG come from the germline V gene (reference sequence). The V gene lost 5 bases and the J gene lost 4 bases, with 16 bases spanning the gap. The CDR3 extends over 14 amino acids. The CDR3 nucleotides read TGTGCCTGGTCCTTGGGGGGCCCGGCAGATACGCAGTATTTT. Translating gives CAWSLGGPADTQYF.

The chain uses TRBV19 and TRBJ1-5, with a weak D call TRBD1 (5 bases). CDR3 length: 12 residues. The V end was cut by 6 bases, the J end by 4 bases, with 7 bases between. Germline CDR1 and CDR2: LNHDA and SQIVND (reference sequence). The DNA for the CDR3 is TGTGCCAGTAGGGACACTAATCAGCCCCAGCATTTT. This encodes CASRDTNQPQHF.

J is TRBJ2-3 and V is TRBV5-1; TRBD2 aligns across 9 bases. Germline CDR1 SGHRS, CDR2 YFSETQ. V lost 7 bases to trimming and J lost 4 bases; unmatched junction nucleotides: 10. The CDR3 is 15 amino acids. DNA for the CDR3: TGCGCCAGCTTCCCGGGGCCTAGCGGGGCAGATACGCAGTATTTT. Amino acids: CASFPGPSGADTQYF.

The rearrangement joins TRBV14 to TRBJ1-3; D unclear. Germline V lookup: CDR1 SGHDN, CDR2 FVKESK. CDR3 length equals 14 residues. V lost 1 base and J 8 bases, leaving 12 bases between the germline ends. CDR3 amino acids: CASSQAFISDTIYF. DNA for the CDR3: TGTGCCAGCAGCCAAGCCTTTATATCAGACACCATATATTTT.

This chain connects TRBV10-1 to TRBJ2-1; D gene unclear. The CDR3 length is 13 residues. Between the trimmed V and J ends, which lost 4 bases and 5 bases, there was a span of 9 bases. Germline CDR1 WNHNN, CDR2 SYGVQD (reference sequence). The CDR3 DNA reads as TGCGCCAGCAGTGGGTTGCGAAACAATGAGCAGTTCTTC. Translation gives CASSGLRNNEQFF.

The V and J genes are TRBV6-6 and TRBJ2-7; D is unresolved. Germline CDR1 and CDR2: MNHNY and SVGAGI (reference sequence). Trimming cost V 0 bases and J 7 bases, with 7 bases left between them. This CDR3 is 12 amino acids long. Written as DNA, the CDR3 is TGTGCCAGCAGTTACTCTGGCCGGGAGCAGTACTTC. This gives the protein CASSYSGREQYF.

J is TRBJ1-2 and V is TRBV6-5; no reliable D call. There are 13 residues in the CDR3. In germline, CDR1 is MNHEY, CDR2 SVGAGI. Trimming took 6 bases from V and 1 from J, leaving 9 bases between them. The CDR3 DNA follows: TGTGCCAGCAGATTGACAAGTAACTATGGCTACACCTTC. Translated, it gives CASRLTSNYGYTF.

The gene calls are TRBV11-3 and TRBJ1-3; D is undetermined. The germline V gene has CDR1 SGHNT and CDR2 YENEEA. CDR3 length equals 11 residues. V gave up 4 bases and J gave up 7 bases, with 5 bases separating them. CDR3 DNA: TGTGCCAGCAGCTCTCTGAACACCATATATTTT. Its translation: CASSSLNTIYF.

This chain joins TRBV25-1 and TRBJ2-7; possibly TRBD2 for D (5 bases). The CDR3 spans 14 residues. Trimming pared 3 bases from V and 5 bases from J, leaving 14 bases between. Germline assignment: CDR1 MGHDK and CDR2 SYGVNS. CDR3 residues: CASSDAGRGDEQYF. In nucleotides, the CDR3 is TGTGCCAGCAGTGACGCGGGCCGGGGAGACGAGCAGTACTTC.

DNA of the CDR3: TGTGCCATCAGTGAAGGGGACTATGGCTACACCTTC. It translates to CAISEGDYGYTF. J is TRBJ1-2 and V is TRBV10-3; D is perhaps TRBD1 (5 bases). Germline V gene lookup returns CDR1 ENHRY and CDR2 SYGVKD. The V and J ends lost 3 bases and 3 bases respectively, with 5 bases between them. The CDR3 extends over 12 amino acids.

The rearrangement uses TRBV7-9 and TRBJ2-2; D not certain. With 4 bases removed from V and 2 bases from J, the gap between germline ends came to 17 bases. The CDR3 is made up of 17 amino acids. Germline CDR1 is SEHNR and CDR2 is FQNEAQ (reference sequence). The CDR3 bases are TGTGCCAGCAGCTCTCCCAGACTTGATTTAAACACCGGGGAGCTGTTTTTT. This codes for CASSSPRLDLNTGELFF.

This chain uses TRBV27 with TRBJ1-5; TRBD1 matches at 10 bases. Germline CDR1 MNHEY, CDR2 SMNVEV (reference sequence). The ends lost 2 bases at V and 1 base at J; junction bases unmatched: 2. There are 16 residues in the CDR3. The CDR3 here is CASSLGTGVSNQPQHF. As DNA, the CDR3 is TGTGCCAGCAGTTTAGGGACAGGGGTAAGCAATCAGCCCCAGCATTTT.

The chain has TRBV29-1 and TRBJ1-1, with D possibly matching TRBD1 (5 bases). This CDR3 spans 14 amino acids. Germline assignment: CDR1 SQVTM and CDR2 ANQGSEA. V lost 7 bases to trimming and J lost 2 bases, with 17 bases between them. CDR3: CSDRSPGPNTEAFF. For the CDR3, the DNA is TGCAGCGACCGTAGTCCAGGGCCAAACACTGAAGCTTTCTTT.

This rearrangement joins TRBV4-2 to TRBJ1-1; possibly TRBD1 for D (6 bases). Germline V gene lookup returns CDR1 LGHNA and CDR2 YNFKEQ. V lost 1 base and J lost 4, with 13 bases in between. The CDR3 has 15 residues. The CDR3: CASSQALRGSTEAFF. The CDR3 DNA reads as TGTGCCAGCAGCCAAGCCCTAAGGGGGAGCACTGAAGCTTTCTTT.

The V gene is TRBV6-1, the J gene TRBJ2-5, with 11 bases identical to TRBD1. Germline CDR1 reads MNHNS; CDR2 reads SASEGT. With V trimmed by 4 bases and J by 5 bases, 0 bases remained unmatched. CDR3 size: 13 residues. The CDR3 DNA is TGTGCCAGCAGTGGGGACAGGGGGGAGACCCAGTACTTC. It translates to CASSGDRGETQYF.

The chain carries TRBV9 and TRBJ2-7, with D hard to call. This CDR3 has 18 residues. The germline V and J ends were trimmed by 0 bases and 1 base, with 20 bases remaining between them. Germline V gives CDR1 SGDLS, CDR2 YYNGEE. The CDR3 DNA reads as TGTGCCAGCAGCGTAGTCTCAAATGAACAGTTCACATCCTACGAGCAGTACTTC. This codes for CASSVVSNEQFTSYEQYF. Full variable domain (remainder filled in from reference TRBV9 and TRBJ2-7): DSGVTQTPKHLITATGQRVTLRCSPRSGDLSVYWYQQSLDQGLQFLIQYYNGEERAKGNILERFSAQQFPDLHSELNLSSLELGDSALYFCASSVVSNEQFTSYEQYFGPGTRLTVT.